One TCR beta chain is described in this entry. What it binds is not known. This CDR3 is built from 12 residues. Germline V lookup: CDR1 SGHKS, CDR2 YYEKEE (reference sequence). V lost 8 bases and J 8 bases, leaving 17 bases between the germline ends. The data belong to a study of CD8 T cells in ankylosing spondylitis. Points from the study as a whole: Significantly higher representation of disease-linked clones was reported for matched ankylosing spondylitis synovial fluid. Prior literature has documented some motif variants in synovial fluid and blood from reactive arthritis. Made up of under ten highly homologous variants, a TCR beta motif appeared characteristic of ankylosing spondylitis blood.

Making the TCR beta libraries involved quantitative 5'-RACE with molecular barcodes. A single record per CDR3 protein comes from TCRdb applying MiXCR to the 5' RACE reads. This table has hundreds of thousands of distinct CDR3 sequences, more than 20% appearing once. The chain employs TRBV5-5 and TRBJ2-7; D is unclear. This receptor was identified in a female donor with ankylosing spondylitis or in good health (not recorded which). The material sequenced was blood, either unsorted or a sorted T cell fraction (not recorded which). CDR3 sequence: CARGPGLLKQYF. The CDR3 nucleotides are TGTGCCAGGGGCCCCGGGCTCCTCAAGCAGTACTTC.